These T cell receptor beta chains were read from a single sample in a study of somatic mutations in cytotoxic T cells in rheumatoid arthritis. Only in-frame clones appear in the TCRdb table, and some are missing; sequencing was by immunoSEQ multiplex PCR. The table shows 7,500 to 9,000 clones, with 60% to 80% occurring only once. Sequencing was carried out using CD8+ T cells sorted from blood. Receptor source: an adult with rheumatoid arthritis. CDR3s include the opening cysteine and the closing phenylalanine or tryptophan. The D gene is left open where the match is weak. Size is omitted from some rows. Given values are once, few, many or a class for expanded clones.

V gene	D gene	clone size	J gene	CDR3 DNA	CDR3 protein
TRBV5-6	TRBD1	.	TRBJ2-3	TGTGCCAGCAGCTTCGGGACAGGGGGCGGCACGCAGTATTTT	CASSFGTGGGTQYF
TRBV29-1	.	.	TRBJ2-7	TGCAGCGTTGAAGACCCTGCTGGCGAGCAGTACTTC	CSVEDPAGEQYF
TRBV19	TRBD2	.	TRBJ2-5	TGTGCCAGTAGCATCAGGACTAGCGGGGCCCAAGAGACCCAGTACTTC	CASSIRTSGAQETQYF
TRBV4-3	.	few	TRBJ2-6	TGCGCCAGCAGCCAAGATCTCGGCTCTGGGGCCAACGTCCTGACTTTC	CASSQDLGSGANVLTF
TRBV28	TRBD1	few	TRBJ1-1	TGTGCCAGCAGCCGCCGGGACAGGGGGCTTGGGAACACTGAAGCTTTCTTT	CASSRRDRGLGNTEAFF
TRBV13	TRBD1	.	TRBJ2-3	TGTGCCAGCAGCGCCGGGGACAGGGCCTTTGGGACAGATACGCAGTATTTT	CASSAGDRAFGTDTQYF
TRBV13	.	.	TRBJ2-1	TGTGCCAGCAGCGCCCCTACACTAGTGAATGAGCAGTTCTTC	CASSAPTLVNEQFF
TRBV28	.	.	TRBJ1-3	TGTGCCAGCAGCTCTATTTTAGACGAGAACACCATATATTTT	CASSSILDENTIYF
TRBV5-1	.	.	TRBJ2-7	TGCGCCAGCAGTCACGGGGACCTCTCCTACGAGCAGTACTTC	CASSHGDLSYEQYF
TRBV7-6	.	.	TRBJ2-1	TGTGCCAGCAGCCGCCTCGGGCCCGACAATGAGCAGTTCTTC	CASSRLGPDNEQFF
TRBV15	TRBD2	medium-sized	TRBJ2-3	TGTGCCACCAGCAGAGTAGCGGGGGGGCCAGATACGCAGTATTTT	CATSRVAGGPDTQYF
TRBV30	.	once	TRBJ2-1	TGTGCCTGGAGTGTACGATACGGCCTAACCTACAATGAGCAGTTCTTC	CAWSVRYGLTYNEQFF
TRBV4-2	.	once	TRBJ2-1	TGTGCCAGCAGCCAAGAAGGTCTTATGGGTCCCGGAGAGGGGAATGAGCAGTTCTTC	CASSQEGLMGPGEGNEQFF
TRBV4-1	TRBD1	once	TRBJ2-7	TGCGCCAGCAGCCAATCCGGGACAGGGGGCACCTACGAGCAGTACTTC	CASSQSGTGGTYEQYF
TRBV10-3	.	.	TRBJ1-2	TGTGCCATCAGTCCCGGTGGGAACTATGGCTACACCTTC	CAISPGGNYGYTF
TRBV9	TRBD2	.	TRBJ2-7	TGTGCCAGCAGCGTTAGCGGGGGGAAATCCTACGAGCAGTACTTC	CASSVSGGKSYEQYF
TRBV6-5	TRBD1	.	TRBJ2-7	TGTGCCAGCAGCGGACAGGGGGCTGACGAGCAGTACTTC	CASSGQGADEQYF
TRBV6-1	.	.	TRBJ1-6	TGTGCCATCCGAGGGGACGCCTATAATTCACCCCTCCACTTT	CAIRGDAYNSPLHF
TRBV19	.	.	TRBJ2-7	TGTGCCAGTAGTATAGATCTTGCCACCTACGAGCAGTACTTC	CASSIDLATYEQYF
TRBV7-7	.	.	TRBJ2-5	TGTGCTAGCAGCTTAGTAGTTTGGGGGAGGCAGTACTTC	CASSLVVWGRQYF
TRBV7-7	TRBD2	.	TRBJ2-5	TGTGCTGTAGCGGGAGGGCCGGGTGAGACCCAGTACTTC	CAVAGGPGETQYF
TRBV5-1	TRBD1	few	TRBJ1-1	TGCGCCAGCAGCCCCAACGACTACAGGGGGAACACTGAAGCTTTCTTT	CASSPNDYRGNTEAFF
TRBV25-1	.	.	TRBJ2-7	TGTGCCAGCAGTCCACCTTCCTGGGACGAGCAGTACTTC	CASSPPSWDEQYF
TRBV5-1	.	.	TRBJ2-7	TGCGCCAGCAGCTTTGGACAGAGCTACGAGCAGTACTTC	CASSFGQSYEQYF
TRBV6-6	TRBD2	.	TRBJ2-1	TGTGCCAGCAGTTACTCGGGGGGGAGCTCCTACAATGAGCAGTTCTTC	CASSYSGGSSYNEQFF
TRBV7-6	.	.	TRBJ1-5	TGTGCCAGCAGCTTAGGATACGGAAGCGGGCAGCCCCAGCATTTT	CASSLGYGSGQPQHF
TRBV5-6	.	.	TRBJ1-3	TGTGCCAGCAGCTTGGGCCTGAACGCCATATATTTT	CASSLGLNAIYF
TRBV4-1	.	.	TRBJ2-1	TGCGCCAGCAGCCACCAGGGCAATGAGCAGTTCTTC	CASSHQGNEQFF
TRBV4-2	TRBD2	once	TRBJ2-7	TGTGCCAGCAGCCATCTAGCGGGGAACTCCTACGAGCAGTACTTC	CASSHLAGNSYEQYF
TRBV7-2	TRBD2	.	TRBJ2-7	TGTGCCAGCAGCTTAGCGTGGACTAGCGGGGGCGAGCAGTACTTC	CASSLAWTSGGEQYF
TRBV19	TRBD2	.	TRBJ2-7	TGTGCCAGTAGTAACGGACTAGCGGGTTCCTACGAGCAGTACTTC	CASSNGLAGSYEQYF
TRBV9	.	.	TRBJ2-3	TGTGCCAGCAGCTCCATGGGCGGGGGCGGTACAGATACGCAGTATTTT	CASSSMGGGGTDTQYF
TRBV27	.	few	TRBJ2-7	TGTGCCAGCAGTCCCTCTCCGGGACTTAGCTACGAGCAGTACTTC	CASSPSPGLSYEQYF
TRBV6-1	TRBD2	.	TRBJ2-2	TGTGCCAGCAGTGGGACTAGCGGGAGAATGGGGAACACCGGGGAGCTGTTTTTT	CASSGTSGRMGNTGELFF
TRBV5-8	.	.	TRBJ1-2	TGTGCCGGGGCAACCTATGGCTACACCTTC	CAGATYGYTF
TRBV29-1	.	.	TRBJ1-4	TGCAGCGTTGAAGCTTCGGGCAGGGGTACCTCAACTAATGAAAAACTGTTTTTT	CSVEASGRGTSTNEKLFF
TRBV6-4	.	once	TRBJ2-3	TGTGCCAGCAGTGACTCGAACACAGATACGCAGTATTTT	CASSDSNTDTQYF
TRBV30	.	.	TRBJ2-7	TGTGCCTGGAGTGCGACGGTACTCTACGAGCAGTACTTC	CAWSATVLYEQYF